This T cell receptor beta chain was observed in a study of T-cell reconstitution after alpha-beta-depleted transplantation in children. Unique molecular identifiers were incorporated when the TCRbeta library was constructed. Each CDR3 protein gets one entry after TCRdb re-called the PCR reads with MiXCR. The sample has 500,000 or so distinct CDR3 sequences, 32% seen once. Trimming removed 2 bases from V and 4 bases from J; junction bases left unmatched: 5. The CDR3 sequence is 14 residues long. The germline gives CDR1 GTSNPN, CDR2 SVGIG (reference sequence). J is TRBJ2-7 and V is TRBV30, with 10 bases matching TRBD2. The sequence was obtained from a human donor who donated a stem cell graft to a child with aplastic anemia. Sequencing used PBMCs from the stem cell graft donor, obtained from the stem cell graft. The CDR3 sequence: CAWSPSSGRYEQYF. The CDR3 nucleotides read TGTGCCTGGAGTCCCTCTAGCGGGAGATACGAGCAGTACTTC. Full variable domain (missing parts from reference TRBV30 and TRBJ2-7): SQTIHQWPATLVQPVGSPLSLECTVEGTSNPNLYWYRQAAGRGLQLLFYSVGIGQISSEVPQNLSASRPQDRQFILSSKKLLLSDSGFYLCAWSPSSGRYEQYFGPGTRLTVT.